This T cell receptor beta chain is drawn from a study of radiation and T cells in renal cell carcinoma. General observations from the study: Sampling covered only about 1 g of each tumor. Compared with controls, irradiated tumors had more, larger dominant CDR3 motifs.

Here immunoSEQ multiplex PCR was the method, and the copy in TCRdb shows in-frame clones only, minus some. Of 14,000 or so clones listed, approximately 54% are singletons. Treatment of the sample: treatment-naive control, cytoreductive nephrectomy. V lost 5 bases, J lost 5 bases, and 18 bases lay in between. The CDR3 runs to 15 residues. From germline, CDR1 is SGHTA and CDR2 FQGTGA. This clone was seen a handful of times. Antigen unknown. This clonotype originated in a man aged 45-60 years with renal cell carcinoma. Sequenced here: tumor tissue, sampled from a patient whose treatment was nephrectomy without radiotherapy. The chain carries TRBV7-3 and TRBJ1-1; TRBD1 might be the D (6 bases). The CDR3 reads CASSLGLGGATEAFF. The DNA of the CDR3 is TGTGCCAGCAGCCTAGGGCTGGGGGGGGCAACTGAAGCTTTCTTT.